A selection of T cell receptor beta chains follows, all from one sample in a study of regulatory T cells in long-lasting Graves disease. One entry per CDR3 protein, called by TCRdb with MiXCR from the multiplex PCR reads. The sample lists 700,000 or so distinct CDR3 sequences, around 30% occurring once. Sequenced here: peripheral blood mononuclear cells (PBMCs), sampled when the disease was refractory, from a patient treated with antithyroid drugs. The receptors shown here come from a female donor with Graves disease. Each CDR3 is given without its conserved first and last residue. Each record gives: V gene, J gene, D gene, clone size, CDR3 protein. D genes are given only for firm matches. Only some rows state a clone size, as once, few, many or a class for expanded clones.

v_call: TRBV2
j_call: TRBJ2-5
d_call: TRBD2
clone_size: many
cdr3_aa: ASSEPGLAGMETQY

v_call: TRBV12-3/TRBV12-4
j_call: TRBJ2-7
d_call: .
clone_size: once
cdr3_aa: ASSLALRGNEQY

v_call: TRBV5-1
j_call: TRBJ2-2
d_call: TRBD2
clone_size: .
cdr3_aa: ASSLPSGNPTGELF

v_call: TRBV28
j_call: TRBJ2-7
d_call: TRBD1
clone_size: many
cdr3_aa: ASSEQGGLYEQY

v_call: TRBV2
j_call: TRBJ2-1
d_call: TRBD2
clone_size: few
cdr3_aa: ASSLLAGLSYNEQF

v_call: TRBV29-1
j_call: TRBJ1-1
d_call: .
clone_size: many
cdr3_aa: SVSGRMNTEAF

v_call: TRBV28
j_call: TRBJ1-2
d_call: .
clone_size: many
cdr3_aa: AIQDHSTYGYT

v_call: TRBV6-1
j_call: TRBJ1-2
d_call: .
clone_size: many
cdr3_aa: ASSEVSWNYGYT

v_call: TRBV20-1
j_call: TRBJ2-7
d_call: .
clone_size: few
cdr3_aa: SARVIQGTSSLSYEQY

v_call: TRBV27
j_call: TRBJ2-7
d_call: .
clone_size: few
cdr3_aa: ASLRGGSYEQY

v_call: TRBV7-9
j_call: TRBJ2-7
d_call: TRBD1
clone_size: .
cdr3_aa: ASSLFGTGAYEQY

v_call: TRBV6-1
j_call: TRBJ2-5
d_call: .
clone_size: few
cdr3_aa: ATLRLETQY

v_call: TRBV28
j_call: TRBJ2-7
d_call: TRBD2
clone_size: many
cdr3_aa: ASIQRGAQY

v_call: TRBV6-2/TRBV6-3
j_call: TRBJ2-7
d_call: TRBD1
clone_size: many
cdr3_aa: ASSPATGSSYEQY

v_call: TRBV2
j_call: TRBJ2-2
d_call: .
clone_size: .
cdr3_aa: ASLKGTTNTGELF

v_call: TRBV30
j_call: TRBJ2-7
d_call: .
clone_size: .
cdr3_aa: ASSYTGAYEQY

v_call: TRBV20-1
j_call: TRBJ1-1
d_call: TRBD1
clone_size: few
cdr3_aa: SAPLRDSEAF

v_call: TRBV15
j_call: TRBJ2-7
d_call: .
clone_size: .
cdr3_aa: ASSAVAQMY

v_call: TRBV28
j_call: TRBJ1-6
d_call: .
clone_size: once
cdr3_aa: ASRRPSVDSPLH

v_call: TRBV11-2
j_call: TRBJ2-7
d_call: .
clone_size: few
cdr3_aa: ASSLVGGKDEQY

v_call: TRBV30
j_call: TRBJ2-5
d_call: .
clone_size: .
cdr3_aa: ALLAEEAQY

v_call: TRBV6-9
j_call: TRBJ2-4
d_call: .
clone_size: .
cdr3_aa: ASSYPLGERGKNIQY

v_call: TRBV19
j_call: TRBJ1-1
d_call: TRBD1
clone_size: .
cdr3_aa: ASSQGVRDSGPQMNTEAF

v_call: TRBV20-1
j_call: TRBJ2-7
d_call: .
clone_size: few
cdr3_aa: SAVPDGSYEQY

v_call: TRBV30
j_call: TRBJ1-3
d_call: .
clone_size: once
cdr3_aa: AWGDSSGVTIY

v_call: TRBV10-3
j_call: TRBJ1-1
d_call: .
clone_size: .
cdr3_aa: AITETLGGTEAF

v_call: TRBV19
j_call: TRBJ1-5
d_call: .
clone_size: .
cdr3_aa: ASSKTGTVNQPQH

v_call: TRBV11-2
j_call: TRBJ2-7
d_call: .
clone_size: .
cdr3_aa: ASSFARDYEQY

v_call: TRBV20-1
j_call: TRBJ2-5
d_call: TRBD1
clone_size: .
cdr3_aa: SARDRGWETQY